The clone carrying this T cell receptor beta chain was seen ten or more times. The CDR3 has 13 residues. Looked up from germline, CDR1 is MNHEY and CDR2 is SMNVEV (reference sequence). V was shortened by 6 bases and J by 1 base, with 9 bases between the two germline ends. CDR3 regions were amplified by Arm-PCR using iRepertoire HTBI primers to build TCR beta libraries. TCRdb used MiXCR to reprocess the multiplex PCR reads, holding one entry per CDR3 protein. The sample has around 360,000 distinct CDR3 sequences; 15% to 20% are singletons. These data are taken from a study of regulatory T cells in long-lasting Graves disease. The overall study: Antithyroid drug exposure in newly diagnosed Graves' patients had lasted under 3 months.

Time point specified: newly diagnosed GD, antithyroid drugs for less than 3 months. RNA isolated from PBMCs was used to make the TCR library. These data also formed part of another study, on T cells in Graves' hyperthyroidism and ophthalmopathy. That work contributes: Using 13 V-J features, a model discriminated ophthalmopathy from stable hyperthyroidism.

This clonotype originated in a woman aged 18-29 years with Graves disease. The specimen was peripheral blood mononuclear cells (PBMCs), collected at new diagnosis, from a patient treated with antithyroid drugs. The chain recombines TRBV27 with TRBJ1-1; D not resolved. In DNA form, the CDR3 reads TGTGCCAGCAGGCCGTTGAAGAACACTGAAGCTTTCTTT. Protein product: CASRPLKNTEAFF.